This T cell receptor (beta chain) was captured in a study of OX40 agonist ivuxolimab in advanced cancers. The germline gives CDR1 SEHNR, CDR2 FQNEAQ (reference sequence). Trimming cost V 7 bases and J 1 base, with 15 bases left between them. CDR3 size: 15 residues. TCRdb's copy holds only in-frame clones and misses some; the assay was immunoSEQ multiplex PCR. The sample lists 70,000 to 80,000 clones, roughly 87% occurring once. This TCR was sampled from an adult with an advanced solid tumor such as melanoma, head and neck, liver or kidney cancer. The chain links TRBV7-9 to TRBJ2-3, with D possibly being TRBD1 or TRBD2 (6 bases each). The sample consisted of CD4+ or CD8+ T cells sorted from blood, taken in a trial of the OX40 agonist ivuxolimab. CDR3 coding DNA: TGTGCCAGCACCCGAGTCGGGGGCGGCACAGATACGCAGTATTTT. It codes for CASTRVGGGTDTQYF.